The 19 T cell receptor beta chains in this list originate from one sample, sequenced in a study of blood T cell repertoires in COVID-19. The table came from immunoSEQ multiplex PCR; TCRdb's copy has only in-frame clones and leaves some out. Of 150,000 or so clones listed, around 79% are singletons. The sample was peripheral blood. The origin of the receptors is a woman in her sixties or seventies with COVID-19, enrolled during active disease.

This rearrangement joins TRBV29-1 to TRBJ2-3; 11 bases agree with TRBD2. The CDR3 extends over 14 amino acids. Germline CDR1 is SQVTM and CDR2 is ANQGSEA. V trimming: 4 bases; J trimming: 4 bases; junction bases outside the gene matches: 4. CDR3 region: CSVAGLAGADTQYF. CDR3 nucleotides: TGCAGCGTTGCCGGACTAGCGGGCGCAGATACGCAGTATTTT.

The J gene is TRBJ2-2, the V gene TRBV7-2; D might be TRBD2 (6 bases). Germline CDR1 is SGHTA and CDR2 is FQGNSA. V lost 3 bases to trimming and J lost 5 bases, with 13 bases between them. This CDR3 comprises 15 residues. The CDR3 protein is CASSFSGRRTGELFF. CDR3 nucleotide sequence: TGTGCCAGCAGCTTTAGCGGTAGGAGAACCGGGGAGCTGTTTTTT.

Note on this clone: This same CDR3 is encoded by further DNA sequences in the sample. The V call is TRBV5-4, the J call TRBJ2-5; 7 bases are a match to TRBD2. CDR3 length: 16 residues. V lost 0 bases and J lost 2; bases outside the gene matches: 7. Germline V gene sequence: CDR1 SGHNT, CDR2 YYREEE (reference sequence). The CDR3 DNA follows: TGTGCCAGCAGCTTGGAAGCTAGCGGCGCTCAAGAGACCCAGTACTTC. Translating it yields CASSLEASGAQETQYF.

The chain links TRBV5-4 to TRBJ1-3; the D gene is possibly TRBD1 (5 bases). The CDR3 is 16 residues long. V shed 3 bases and J shed 0 bases, with 13 bases lying between them. Per germline, CDR1 SGHNT and CDR2 YYREEE (reference sequence). CDR3 nucleotides: TGTGCCAGCAGCTACCGCTCAGGGAACTCTGGAAACACCATATATTTT. Residues: CASSYRSGNSGNTIYF.

The chain links TRBV24-1 to TRBJ2-7; D might be TRBD1 (5 bases). V was shortened by 2 bases and J by 0 bases, with 13 bases between the two germline ends. This CDR3 is 16 amino acids long. CDR1 and CDR2 (germline): KGHDR, SFDVKD. CDR3 coding DNA: TGTGCCACCAGTGATTCGAACCCGACAGTCTCCTACGAGCAGTACTTC. Amino acid sequence: CATSDSNPTVSYEQYF.

The CDR3 DNA is TGTGCCAGCAGCTTAGTTCCTAGCGGCAGCGCGAACACCGGGGAGCTGTTTTTT. It is translated as CASSLVPSGSANTGELFF. The J gene is TRBJ2-2, the V gene TRBV11-2; 7 bases align to TRBD2. The J segment lost 0 bases and the V segment lost 1 base, leaving 8 bases of the junction unmatched. CDR1 and CDR2 (germline): SGHAT, FQNNGV. This CDR3 has 18 residues.

V is TRBV27 and J is TRBJ1-1; D is unclear. Germline lookup yields CDR1 MNHEY and CDR2 SMNVEV (reference sequence). V was pared by 8 bases and J by 2 bases, with 12 bases between. CDR3 length: 13 amino acids. The CDR3 sequence is CASGPGRNTEAFF. As DNA, the CDR3 is TGTGCCAGCGGCCCTGGTCGAAACACTGAAGCTTTCTTT.

This clone was found once. The chain carries TRBV21-1 and TRBJ2-7; the table gives TRBD2 as D, unverified against the DNA. TRBV21-1 is a documented pseudogene. The CDR3 runs to 19 residues. CDR3 DNA: TGTGCCAGCATCAAAACAGGCTCGGGACTTCCCTTGGGGACTTACGAGCAGTACGTC. It yields the protein CASIKTGSGLPLGTYEQYV.

This sequence joins TRBV2 and TRBJ2-2; 7 positions match TRBD2. V dropped 6 bases and J dropped 4; count of bases not matched to a gene: 2. The CDR3 loop spans 13 amino acids. Germline V CDR1 and CDR2: SNHLY, FYNNEI. The CDR3 DNA reads TGTGCCAGCAGGGGAGGGCTCACCGGGGAGCTGTTTTTT. Encoded protein: CASRGGLTGELFF.

The chain carries TRBV7-2 and TRBJ2-4; TRBD2 matches 11 bases. V lost 1 base and J lost 1; bases outside the gene matches: 3. The germline V gene encodes CDR1 SGHTA and CDR2 FQGNSA. This CDR3 contains 17 residues. The CDR3 DNA follows: TGTGCCAGCAGCTTAGGCGCTAGCGGGGGGGCCAAAAACATTCAGTACTTC. Translated: CASSLGASGGAKNIQYF.

The chain combines TRBV19 with TRBJ2-1; 8 nucleotides match TRBD1. The germline CDR1 and CDR2 sequences are LNHDA and SQIVND (reference sequence). This CDR3 is built from 18 residues. V was pared by 4 bases and J by 2 bases, with 13 bases of the junction left unmatched. The CDR3 region has the DNA TGTGCCAGTAGTAGCGGACAGGGAGACATCAGTCCCTACAATGAGCAGTTCTTC. Its protein product is CASSSGQGDISPYNEQFF.

The chain carries TRBV29-1 and TRBJ2-3, with a weak D call TRBD2 (5 bases). From germline, CDR1 is SQVTM and CDR2 ANQGSEA. The length of the CDR3 is 13 residues. V was pared by 7 bases and J by 4 bases, with 15 bases between. The CDR3: CSATTTRPDTQYF. DNA of the CDR3: TGCAGCGCTACTACCACTAGACCAGATACGCAGTATTTT.

V is TRBV11-2 and J is TRBJ2-1; D possibly corresponds to TRBD2 (5 bases). Between the trimmed V and J ends, which lost 5 bases and 7 bases, there was a span of 18 bases. This CDR3 spans 15 amino acids. The germline V gene encodes CDR1 SGHAT and CDR2 FQNNGV. The CDR3, as DNA: TGTGCCAGCAGCCCTAGCCAGCAATTGTGGAATGAGCAGTTCTTC. It is translated as CASSPSQQLWNEQFF.

The chain employs TRBV28 and TRBJ2-7; D perhaps matches TRBD1 (5 bases). V gave up 6 bases and J gave up 7 bases, with 13 bases separating them. The CDR3 is made up of 12 amino acids. Germline V gene data show CDR1 as MDHEN and CDR2 as SYDVKM. The CDR3 coding sequence is TGTGCCAGCAGCGAAGGGGCGCGGGAGCAGTACGTC. Protein: CASSEGAREQYV.

The gene calls are TRBV5-1 and TRBJ1-3; D gene unclear. The CDR3 loop spans 12 amino acids. Germline V gene lookup returns CDR1 SGHRS and CDR2 YFSETQ. Trimming removed 4 bases at V and 4 bases at J, with 6 bases between. For the CDR3, the DNA is TGCGCCAGCAGCGCCCTAGGAAACACCATATATTTT. It yields the protein CASSALGNTIYF.

This chain connects TRBV19 to TRBJ2-3; 8 positions match TRBD2. V was clipped by 9 bases and J by 8 bases; unmatched bases: 13. This CDR3 is built from 14 residues. Germline lookup yields CDR1 LNHDA and CDR2 SQIVND (reference sequence). The DNA for the CDR3 is TGTGCCAGCTCCTCCGGGACTAGGCCAAGTACGCAGTATTTT. It encodes CASSSGTRPSTQYF.

V is TRBV19 and J is TRBJ1-4, with D tentatively TRBD1 (6 bases). This CDR3 spans 14 amino acids. Germline CDR1 is LNHDA and CDR2 is SQIVND (reference sequence). Trimming took off 6 bases at V and 3 bases at J, with 11 bases between the two ends. CDR3 in DNA: TGTGCCAGTAGAACCGGGACATCTAATGAAAAACTGTTTTTT. Encoded protein: CASRTGTSNEKLFF.

The V call is TRBV6-6, the J call TRBJ2-4; 8 bases agree with TRBD1. Germline trimming cut 6 bases from V and 3 bases from J; bases unmatched to any gene: 7. This CDR3 is built from 15 residues. Germline-derived CDR1 and CDR2 are MNHNY and SVGAGI (reference sequence). The CDR3 sequence: CASSLRGLIKNIQYF. CDR3 bases: TGTGCCAGCAGCCTCAGGGGGCTGATCAAAAACATTCAGTACTTC.

DNA of the CDR3: TGTGCCAGCAGCCCGACAGCTTTTCAAGAGACCCAGTACTTC. This sequence encodes CASSPTAFQETQYF. This rearrangement joins TRBV9 to TRBJ2-5, with D maybe TRBD1 (5 bases). CDR3 length: 14 residues. The germline V and J ends were trimmed by 4 bases and 2 bases, with 12 bases remaining between them. Germline values: CDR1 SGDLS, CDR2 YYNGEE. The full variable domain, with the rest looked up from reference TRBV9 and TRBJ2-5, is DSGVTQTPKHLITATGQRVTLRCSPRSGDLSVYWYQQSLDQGLQFLIQYYNGEERAKGNILERFSAQQFPDLHSELNLSSLELGDSALYFCASSPTAFQETQYFGPGTRLLVL.